This T cell receptor (beta chain) was identified during a study of T cells after posttransplantation cyclophosphamide. Study conclusions and caveats: After PTCy, TRB diversity resembled that of CNI/methotrexate controls. Blood and skin or GI T cell repertoires showed limited TRB overlap. Donor-recipient repertoire similarity was low at 1-2 months, rising over year one.

Trimming at V came to 5 bases and at J to 11 bases, leaving 8 bases not matched to a gene. The CDR3 spans 14 residues. Germline V lookup: CDR1 SGHNT, CDR2 YENEEA. Busulfan-fludarabine conditioning, marrow transplant, and cyclophosphamide on days +3 and +4 were administered. The sample holds many counts of this clone. Its antigen is unknown. Assay used: immunoSEQ multiplex PCR; TCRdb lists only in-frame clones, some missing. The sample presents roughly 8,000 clones, none singletons. The V gene is TRBV11-3, the J gene TRBJ1-4; TRBD1 agrees at 10 bases. This sequence was found in a male patient in his thirties who received an allogeneic stem cell transplant from an unrelated donor, was CMV-positive, and had acute and chronic GVHD. Some of the T cells might come from the graft donor. Material: PBMCs, obtained after an allogeneic stem cell transplant with post-transplant cyclophosphamide. The CDR3 nucleotides are TGTGCCAGCAGCGGGGGACAGGGGTTCGGTAAACTGTTTTTT. It codes for CASSGGQGFGKLFF. Drawing the rest from reference TRBV11-3 and TRBJ1-4, the complete variable domain is EAGVVQSPRYKIIEKKQPVAFWCNPISGHNTLYWYLQNLGQGPELLIRYENEEAVDDSQLPKDRFSAERLKGVDSTLKIQPAELGDSAVYLCASSGGQGFGKLFFGSGTQLSVL.